These 14 T cell receptor beta chains share one sample of origin, sequenced in a study of control samples from healthy donors and cancer patients. Assay: immunoSEQ multiplex PCR; the TCRdb copy retains only in-frame clones and omits some. The table lists approximately 180,000 clones, roughly 94% of them singletons. Sequences were obtained from blood. All receptors come from a woman younger than 30 in good health.

Here the CDR3 reads CASSLERMEGDQPQHF. The CDR3 DNA is TGTGCCAGCAGCTTGGAAAGGATGGAGGGAGATCAGCCCCAGCATTTT. V is TRBV5-8 and J is TRBJ1-5, with D uncertain. Between the trimmed V and J ends, which lost 0 bases and 5 bases, there was a span of 15 bases. Germline V lookup: CDR1 SGHTS, CDR2 YDEGEE. The CDR3 covers 16 residues.

The chain uses TRBV5-1 and TRBJ2-3; the D is unclear. The length of the CDR3 is 12 residues. Trimming removed 0 bases from V and 6 bases from J, with 5 bases in between. CDR1 is SGHRS, CDR2 YFSETQ, per germline. CDR3 region: CASSLALDTQYF. CDR3 nucleotides: TGCGCCAGCAGCTTGGCCTTGGATACGCAGTATTTT. Supplemented by reference TRBV5-1 and TRBJ2-3, the full variable domain reads KAGVTQTPRYLIKTRGQQVTLSCSPISGHRSVSWYQQTPGQGLQFLFEYFSETQRNKGNFPGRFSGRQFSNSRSEMNVSTLELGDSALYLCASSLALDTQYFGPGTRLTVL.

The table lists this clone with a count of one. The junction and the germline gene differ at one end; a read error may be behind it. This chain links TRBV6-5 with TRBJ1-5; TRBD1 matches at 10 bases. CDR1 is MNHEY, CDR2 SVGAGI, per germline. The CDR3 consists of 15 residues. The CDR3, as DNA: TGTGCCAGCAGCTACTCCGGGACAGGGGATCAGCCCCAGCATTTT. Translation gives CASSYSGTGDQPQHF.

The chain recombines TRBV14 with TRBJ2-1; TRBD2 matches at 15 bases. The CDR3 is made up of 21 amino acids. Germline-derived CDR1 and CDR2 are SGHDN and FVKESK. V was clipped by 0 bases and J by 8 bases; unmatched bases: 17. The DNA of the CDR3 is TGTGCCAGCAGCCAAGATCCCCGGACTAGCGGGAGGGCCCAGAGTGTGTATGAGCAGTTCTTC. Translation: CASSQDPRTSGRAQSVYEQFF. Together with reference TRBV14 and TRBJ2-1, the CDR3 gives the full variable domain: EAGVTQFPSHSVIEKGQTVTLRCDPISGHDNLYWYRRVMGKEIKFLLHFVKESKQDESGMPNNRFLAERTGGTYSTLKVQPAELEDSGVYFCASSQDPRTSGRAQSVYEQFFGPGTRLTVL.

This clone was counted a single time. The gene calls are TRBV29-1 and TRBJ1-1, with D perhaps matching TRBD1 (6 bases). This CDR3 contains 15 residues. Trimming left V 3 bases short and J 1 base short, with 15 bases between. CDR1 and CDR2 (germline): SQVTM, ANQGSEA. The CDR3 loop is CSVDSPGQPNTEAFF. The CDR3 DNA sequence: TGCAGCGTTGATAGCCCCGGACAGCCGAACACTGAAGCTTTCTTT.

A single count supports this clone. The CDR3 reads CASSLGQAYTDTQYF. Here the CDR3 DNA reads TGTGCCAGCAGCTTAGGGCAGGCTTACACAGATACGCAGTATTTT. The rearrangement links TRBV7-9 to TRBJ2-3; D unclear. This CDR3 region has 15 residues. Germline lookup yields CDR1 SEHNR and CDR2 FQNEAQ (reference sequence). Trimming took 1 base from V and 2 from J, leaving 10 bases between them.

V is TRBV7-9 and J is TRBJ2-7; tentative D call: TRBD1 (6 bases). Trimming took 5 bases from V and 3 from J, leaving 14 bases between them. The CDR3 is made up of 14 amino acids. Germline V gives CDR1 SEHNR, CDR2 FQNEAQ (reference sequence). CDR3 nucleotide sequence: TGTGCCAGCAGCCTCCCCCAGGGGAGCTACGAGCAGTACTTC. It yields the protein CASSLPQGSYEQYF.

The V gene is TRBV20-1, the J gene TRBJ1-1; D gene uncertain. V gave up 4 bases and J gave up 4 bases, with 7 bases separating them. The CDR3 covers 11 residues. Germline CDR1 DFQATT, CDR2 SNEGSKA (reference sequence). CDR3 sequence (DNA): TGCAGTGCTACAGAATTCACTGAAGCTTTCTTT. It translates to CSATEFTEAFF.

This clone appeared once. The chain carries TRBV18 and TRBJ1-1; D is possibly TRBD1 (5 bases). The CDR3 has 14 residues. The germline gives CDR1 KGHSH, CDR2 LQKENI. Trimming stripped 0 bases from V and 7 bases from J, with 12 bases between. The DNA of the CDR3 is TGTGCCAGCTCACCACCGGGGGACTCAGGTGAAGCTTTCTTT. Encoded protein: CASSPPGDSGEAFF.

The chain couples TRBV25-1 to TRBJ1-4, with no clear D. The length of the CDR3 is 13 residues. CDR1 MGHDK and CDR2 SYGVNS come from the germline V gene. V lost 2 bases and J 7 bases, leaving 8 bases between the germline ends. CDR3 amino acids: CASSEGYGEKLFF. The CDR3 bases are TGTGCCAGCAGTGAAGGGTACGGTGAAAAACTGTTTTTT.

The V call is TRBV11-3, the J call TRBJ1-6; D not certain. V gave up 6 bases and J gave up 7 bases, with 13 bases separating them. The CDR3 is 14 residues long. Germline lookup yields CDR1 SGHNT and CDR2 YENEEA. In nucleotides, the CDR3 is TGTGCCAGCAGAACCGGGAGTGAGAATTCACCCCTCCACTTT. Protein product: CASRTGSENSPLHF.

Of note for this clone: Other DNA sequences in this specimen translate into the identical CDR3. This chain links TRBV3-1 (or the pseudogene TRBV3-2) with TRBJ1-1; 10 positions match TRBD1. CDR1 is LGHDT and CDR2 is YNNKEL in the germline V gene (reference sequence). Losses at the gene ends were 3 bases for V and 3 bases for J; bases not matched to a gene: 1. This CDR3 contains 14 residues. CDR3 loop: CASSQDRGDTEAFF. The CDR3, as DNA: TGTGCCAGCAGCCAGGACAGGGGGGACACTGAAGCTTTCTTT.

The chain has TRBV20-1 and TRBJ1-2; D might be TRBD1 (5 bases). The germline V gene has CDR1 DFQATT and CDR2 SNEGSKA (reference sequence). Trimming removed 6 bases at V and 1 base at J, with 6 bases between. This CDR3 has 11 residues. CDR3: CSADSNYGYTF. CDR3 DNA: TGCAGTGCCGACAGTAACTATGGCTACACCTTC.

The V call is TRBV6-2 or TRBV6-3, the J call TRBJ2-2; 12 positions agree with TRBD2. This CDR3 comprises 19 residues. Unmatched junction bases numbered 13, after V lost 2 bases and J lost 6 bases. Germline-derived CDR1 and CDR2 are MNHEY and SVGEGT. DNA of the CDR3: TGTGCCAGCAGTTACATGGACTTTTCTAGCGGGGGGGCCCCCGGGGAGCTGTTTTTT. This sequence encodes CASSYMDFSSGGAPGELFF.